Below are 11 T cell receptor beta chains sequenced from a single sample in a study of T cells expressing NK-cell markers. One entry per CDR3 protein, without DNA, is what TCRdb gives after re-calling the 5' RACE reads. The sample holds roughly 110,000 distinct CDR3 sequences. The sample consisted of blood T cells: a sorted CD56 or NKG2C T cell subset, CD4+ or CD8+ T cells, or bulk PBMC T cells (not recorded which). Receptors were obtained from a woman aged 18 to 75 in good health.

The CDR3 sequence: CSAGGPGNTIYF. The rearrangement joins TRBV29-1 to TRBJ1-3. CDR3 size: 12 residues. Germline assignment: CDR1 SQVTM and CDR2 ANQGSEA.

The chain is built from TRBV20-1 and TRBJ2-5. Germline lookup yields CDR1 DFQATT and CDR2 SNEGSKA (reference sequence). This CDR3 comprises 11 residues. CDR3 amino acids: CSARDVEIQYF.

The gene calls are TRBV4-3 and TRBJ2-1; there is no DNA to check the TCRdb D call of TRBD1. The CDR3 runs to 15 residues. Looked up from germline, CDR1 is LGHNA and CDR2 is YSLEER. The CDR3 loop is CASSPDRVQDNEQFF.

This chain joins TRBV2 and TRBJ2-2; as DNA is missing, the TRBD2 call by TCRdb cannot be tested. The CDR3 totals 15 residues. Germline V CDR1 and CDR2: SNHLY, FYNNEI. CDR3 amino acids: CASSRGRANTGELFF.

The V call is TRBV28, the J call TRBJ2-7. This CDR3 is built from 13 residues. Germline V lookup: CDR1 MDHEN, CDR2 SYDVKM. The CDR3 loop reads CASSLWGNGEQYF.

The gene calls are TRBV20-1 and TRBJ2-1; TCRdb selects TRBD1, and the lack of DNA leaves this call unchecked. The CDR3 spans 14 residues. Germline CDR1 is DFQATT and CDR2 is SNEGSKA (reference sequence). The CDR3 reads CSASASGTEVKGFF.

This chain links TRBV6-2 or TRBV6-3 with TRBJ2-1; the TRBD1 assignment by TCRdb is unverifiable without DNA. The CDR3 contains 16 residues. The germline gives CDR1 MNHEY, CDR2 SVGEGT. The CDR3 loop is CASSRDVGAVRELRFF.

CDR3 region: CASSAPTSPNYSEQFF. The chain uses TRBV11-3 and TRBJ2-1; absent DNA, TCRdb's TRBD2 call cannot be checked. The germline gives CDR1 SGHNT, CDR2 YENEEA. The CDR3 loop spans 16 amino acids.

J is TRBJ2-3 and V is TRBV6-5; TCRdb designates TRBD1, a call that cannot be tested without DNA. Per the germline V gene, CDR1 is MNHEY and CDR2 is SVGAGI. This CDR3 contains 15 residues. The CDR3 spells CASSTGTGGPDTQYF.

J is TRBJ1-1 and V is TRBV27; the D call from TCRdb, TRBD1, cannot be confirmed without DNA. Germline CDR1 reads MNHEY; CDR2 reads SMNVEV (reference sequence). This CDR3 has 13 residues. The CDR3 reads CASSWGPNTEAFF.

This chain uses TRBV5-1 with TRBJ2-1; the TCRdb call, TRBD2, lacks DNA for checking. The V gene's germline CDR1 is SGHRS and CDR2 YFSETQ. CDR3 length equals 16 residues. Here the CDR3 reads CASSLAMAGAYNEQFF.